What follows are 9 T cell receptor beta chains derived from one specimen sequenced in a study of shared clonotypes between healthy human individuals. Clones were sequenced by immunoSEQ multiplex PCR, and TCRdb holds only the in-frame ones, with some missing. The sample consists of 550,000 to 700,000 clones, about 80% of them appearing once. What was sequenced was memory CD4+ T cells sorted from blood. Subset reported: CD45RA-negative fraction. Receptors were obtained from a woman younger than 45 in good health.

The J gene is TRBJ2-2, the V gene TRBV23-1; D gene ambiguous. Being an ORF, TRBV23-1 has a function that is uncertain. The CDR3 has 15 residues. Trimming took off 0 bases at V and 2 bases at J, with 7 bases between the two ends. The CDR3 coding sequence is TGCGCCAGCAGTCAATCACTGTATAACACCGGGGAGCTGTTTTTT. The encoded protein is CASSQSLYNTGELFF.

The chain joins TRBV11-3 to TRBJ2-1; perhaps TRBD2 as D (6 bases). The CDR3 runs to 13 residues. The V gene lost 6 bases and the J gene lost 4 bases, with 10 bases spanning the gap. The germline gives CDR1 SGHNT, CDR2 YENEEA. CDR3 nucleotides: TGTGCCAGCAGTTGGAGGGGTTACAATGAGCAGTTCTTC. Protein sequence: CASSWRGYNEQFF. Complete variable domain (other parts from reference TRBV11-3 and TRBJ2-1): EAGVVQSPRYKIIEKKQPVAFWCNPISGHNTLYWYLQNLGQGPELLIRYENEEAVDDSQLPKDRFSAERLKGVDSTLKIQPAELGDSAVYLCASSWRGYNEQFFGPGTRLTVL.

As concerns this clone: This CDR3 is also generated by other DNA sequences in the sample. The chain links TRBV30 to TRBJ1-2, with D unclear. Trimming stripped 1 base from V and 8 bases from J, with 11 bases between. The CDR3 has 12 residues. The germline CDR1 and CDR2 sequences are GTSNPN and SVGIG (reference sequence). CDR3 in amino acids: CAWSGGSYGYTF. DNA for the CDR3: TGTGCCTGGAGTGGGGGAAGTTACGGCTACACCTTC.

The chain links TRBV27 to TRBJ2-5; 7 bases align to TRBD1. Trimming took 5 bases from V and 3 from J; bases not matched to a gene: 15. This CDR3 is 17 amino acids long. Germline-derived CDR1 and CDR2 are MNHEY and SMNVEV (reference sequence). The chain's CDR3 is CASSRQGARGREETQYF. As DNA, the CDR3 is TGTGCCAGCAGTAGACAGGGAGCGAGGGGAAGGGAAGAGACCCAGTACTTC.

The V and J genes are TRBV10-2 and TRBJ2-7; D gene uncertain. The CDR3 runs to 17 residues. Trimming shortened V by 2 bases and J by 0 bases, and 17 bases separated the two germline ends. Germline lookup yields CDR1 WSHSY and CDR2 SAAADI. The CDR3 region is CASSEVGTRTDSYEQYF. CDR3 nucleotides: TGCGCCAGCAGTGAGGTAGGCACGCGAACTGACTCCTACGAGCAGTACTTC.

This clone was seen at least ten times. The V and J genes are TRBV19 and TRBJ2-2; D not certain. V was trimmed by 2 bases and J by 2 bases, leaving 6 bases between them. Germline V gene sequence: CDR1 LNHDA, CDR2 SQIVND (reference sequence). This CDR3 is 14 amino acids long. CDR3 coding DNA: TGTGCCAGTAGTATAACAGCAAACACCGGGGAGCTGTTTTTT. Residues: CASSITANTGELFF.

About this clone itself: The sample holds other DNA sequences that translate to the same CDR3. The genes are TRBV2 and TRBJ1-5; D is ambiguous. The V end lost 6 bases, the J end lost 4 bases, and 10 bases lay between the germline ends. The CDR3 totals 13 residues. Germline CDR1 reads SNHLY; CDR2 reads FYNNEI. This chain's CDR3 is CASSPESNQPQHF. The CDR3, as DNA: TGTGCCAGCAGCCCAGAAAGTAATCAGCCCCAGCATTTT.

V and J are TRBV5-4 and TRBJ2-5; no clear D gene. The length of the CDR3 is 14 residues. The germline CDR1 and CDR2 sequences are SGHNT and YYREEE (reference sequence). Trimming shortened V by 1 base and J by 5 bases, and 12 bases separated the two germline ends. Written as DNA, the CDR3 is TGTGCCAGCAGCTTGTCGGCCACTCAGGAGACCCAGTACTTC. It codes for CASSLSATQETQYF. Together with reference TRBV5-4 and TRBJ2-5, the CDR3 gives the full variable domain: ETGVTQSPTHLIKTRGQQVTLRCSSQSGHNTVSWYQQALGQGPQFIFQYYREEENGRGNFPPRFSGLQFPNYSSELNVNALELDDSALYLCASSLSATQETQYFGPGTRLLVL.

This clone was found many times. The chain links TRBV10-2 to TRBJ1-1; no definite D call. Germline loops: CDR1 WSHSY, CDR2 SAAADI. The CDR3 runs to 13 residues. The V end was cut by 5 bases, the J end by 0 bases, with 7 bases between. The CDR3 here is CASSQDLNTEAFF. The CDR3 region has the DNA TGCGCCAGCAGTCAGGATTTGAACACTGAAGCTTTCTTT.